The source of this TCR beta chain is a study of shared clonotypes between healthy human individuals. Study information: The donor pool was made up of a couple of women and three men aged 18 to 49.

Points on this clone: Its antigen remains unknown. This likely stems from a read error, as it lies one base from a far larger clone.

Overall study findings and caveats: With few donors, the genetic and exposure-history diversity represented was limited.

Generated by immunoSEQ multiplex PCR, the TCRdb table keeps only in-frame clones and is missing some. There are around 440,000 clones in the sample; around 77% occur only once, and around 11% lies in the top ten. The CDR3 spans 14 residues. V was shortened by 5 bases and J by 4 bases, with 14 bases between the two germline ends. Germline CDR1 reads MDHEN; CDR2 reads SYDVKM. The receptor comes from a woman aged 40 to 50 in good health. Some clones in this sample may be carry-over from other donors' samples. The sample was PBMCs. V and J are TRBV28 and TRBJ2-5; D ambiguous. CDR3 coding DNA: TGTGCCAGCAGTCCCCGAGACGAAGGAGAGACCCAGTACTTC. Protein sequence: CASSPRDEGETQYF. Based on the CDR3 plus reference TRBV28 and TRBJ2-5, the full variable domain is DVKVTQSSRYLVKRTGEKVFLECVQDMDHENMFWYRQDPGLGLRLIYFSYDVKMKEKGDIPEGYSVSREKKERFSLILESASTNQTSMYLCASSPRDEGETQYFGPGTRLLVL.